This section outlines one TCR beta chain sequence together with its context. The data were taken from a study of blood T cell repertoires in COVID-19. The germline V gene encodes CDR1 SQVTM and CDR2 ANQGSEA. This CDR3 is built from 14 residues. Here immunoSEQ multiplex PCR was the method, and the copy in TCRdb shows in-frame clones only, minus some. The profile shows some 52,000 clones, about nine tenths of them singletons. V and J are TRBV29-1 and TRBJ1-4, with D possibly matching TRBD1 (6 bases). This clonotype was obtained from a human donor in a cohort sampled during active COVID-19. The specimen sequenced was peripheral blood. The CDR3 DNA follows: TGCCGCGGGGGGGCGGGGCCCACTAATGAAAAACTGTTTTTT. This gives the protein CRGGAGPTNEKLFF.